The T cell receptor beta chain under discussion was sequenced for a study of blood T cells in healthy people across ages. This clonotype was seen many times. What it recognizes is unknown. With 6 bases removed from V and 4 bases from J, the gap between germline ends came to 12 bases. The CDR3 consists of 14 residues. General observations from the study: Diversity of TCR beta correlated strongly with naive T cell percentage.

With a J-beta primer mix and a sample-barcoded 5' primer, a second PCR ran about 6 to 11 cycles. Sequencing of every sample gave 2.5 million or more CDR3-containing paired-end reads. MiXCR, applied by TCRdb to the 5' RACE reads, yields one record per CDR3 protein. The sample consists of 1.5 million to 2 million distinct CDR3 sequences, roughly 27% of them appearing once. The sequenced sample consisted of blood. This TCR was recovered from a woman aged 25 to 39 in good health. The chain joins TRBV12-3 or TRBV12-4 to TRBJ1-4, with D possibly TRBD1 on 5 matching bases. The CDR3 DNA sequence: TGTGCCAGCAGATCCGGGACCCTTAATGAAAAACTGTTTTTT. Protein: CASRSGTLNEKLFF.